This entry features one TCR beta chain sequence. What it recognizes is unknown. CDR1 and CDR2 (germline): DFQATT, SNEGSKA (reference sequence). This CDR3 contains 16 residues. Reprocessing the 5' RACE reads, TCRdb reports a single entry for every CDR3 protein and omits DNA. The ten most abundant clones cover about 2% of a sample with under 130,000 distinct CDR3 sequences. These data come from a study of monozygotic twins with inflammatory bowel disease. General study points: Twins classed as concordant or discordant showed no difference in repertoire similarity, possibly from limited power. No one strong IBD-associated signal or clonotype was supported.

The gene calls are TRBV20-1 and TRBJ2-2; TCRdb's D call of TRBD2 is untestable without DNA. The TCR sequence derives from a human donor with ulcerative colitis or Crohn's disease, or a healthy co-twin of an affected twin (not recorded which). The specimen was blood. CDR3 region: CSASGTSSLGTGELFF.